This TCR beta chain was captured by sequencing in a study of T cell changes during pregnancy in multiple sclerosis. Data came from immunoSEQ multiplex PCR; TCRdb stores just in-frame clones and leaves some out. The sample contains 55,000 to 65,000 clones, approximately 93% of which appear only once. The CDR3 sequence is 14 residues long. Germline V gene sequence: CDR1 PRHDT, CDR2 FYEKMQ (reference sequence). The V and J ends lost 5 bases and 5 bases, in that order; junction bases with no gene match: 8. Sequences were derived from CD8+ T cells from peripheral blood mononuclear cells, sampled in the third trimester of pregnancy. V is TRBV13 and J is TRBJ2-7, with 8 bases that match TRBD1. This receptor was obtained from a female donor with multiple sclerosis, enrolled in a pregnancy study. For the CDR3, the DNA is TGTGCCAGCAGCCTACGCGACAGGGGCGACGAGCAGTACTTC. Translated, it gives CASSLRDRGDEQYF.